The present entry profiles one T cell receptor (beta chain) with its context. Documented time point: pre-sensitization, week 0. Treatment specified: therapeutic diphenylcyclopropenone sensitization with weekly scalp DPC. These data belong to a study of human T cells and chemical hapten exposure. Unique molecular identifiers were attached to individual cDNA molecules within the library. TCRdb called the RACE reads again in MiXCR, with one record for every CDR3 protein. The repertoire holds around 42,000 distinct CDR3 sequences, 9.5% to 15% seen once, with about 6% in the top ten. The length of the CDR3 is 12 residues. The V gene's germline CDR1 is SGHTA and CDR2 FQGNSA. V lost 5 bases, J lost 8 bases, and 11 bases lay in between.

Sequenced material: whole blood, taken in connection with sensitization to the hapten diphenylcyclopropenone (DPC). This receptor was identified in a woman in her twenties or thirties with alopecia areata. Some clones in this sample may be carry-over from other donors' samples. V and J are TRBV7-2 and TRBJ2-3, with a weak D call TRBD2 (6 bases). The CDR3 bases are TGTGCCAGCAGCACGACTAGTGCTACGCAGTATTTT. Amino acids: CASSTTSATQYF.